This record looks at one TCR beta chain sequence and its context. Its antigen is unknown. From germline, CDR1 is SQVTM and CDR2 ANQGSEA. Unmatched junction bases numbered 7, after V lost 6 bases and J lost 2 bases. The CDR3 spans 13 residues. Physicians reached a diagnosis by relying on clinical symptoms, serum thyroxine, TRAb, thyroid ultrasound and orbital computed tomography. This specimen belongs to a study of Graves' ophthalmopathy and Graves' hyperthyroidism. As for the study in general: Peripheral blood was obtained at first diagnosis, ahead of any treatment. Study outcomes and limitations: Most expanded thyroid clonotypes above 0.001 frequency also appeared in blood. Forecasting of ophthalmopathy progression by the model achieved less than 71% sensitivity and approximately 72% specificity.

Amplified TCR beta CDR3 regions were obtained using RNA transcripts as template. The authors performed first-round RT-PCR with HTBI primers and then a second-round multiplex PCR. TCRdb reprocessed the multiplex PCR reads via MiXCR and lists one record per CDR3 protein. The table includes 740,000 or so distinct CDR3 sequences, around 40% detected once. The chain joins TRBV29-1 to TRBJ2-7, with 7 bases matching TRBD1. This sequence was found in an adult man with Graves' ophthalmopathy. Sequencing was performed on peripheral blood. CDR3 sequence (DNA): TGCAGCGTCGAGTTGACAGGGACCTACGAGCAGTACTTC. This gives the protein CSVELTGTYEQYF.